The rows below give T cell receptor beta chains drawn from one sample of a study of blood T cell repertoires in COVID-19. The method was immunoSEQ multiplex PCR; TCRdb's version includes in-frame clones alone and lacks a portion of them. The table includes over 300,000 clones, roughly 89% detected once. The sample taken for sequencing was peripheral blood. Receptors were obtained from a man aged 18-30 years with active or convalescent COVID-19. CDR3s include the opening cysteine and the closing phenylalanine or tryptophan. D genes are given only for firm matches. Clone size is stated in some rows and not others, as once, few, many or a class when expanded.

size	V	J	length	D	CDR3	DNA
-	TRBV21-1	TRBJ1-4	11	-	CASEDNEKLFF	TGTGCCAGCGAGGATAATGAAAAACTGTTTTTT
-	TRBV5-5	TRBJ1-6	15	-	CASSAWTVNNSPLHF	TGTGCCAGCAGCGCCTGGACAGTTAATAATTCACCCCTCCACTTT
-	TRBV5-1	TRBJ1-4	15	-	CASSLGTATNEKLFF	TGCGCCAGCAGCTTGGGGACAGCAACTAATGAAAAACTGTTTTTT
-	TRBV5-5	TRBJ1-2	15	-	CASSLVAGPNYGYTF	TGTGCCAGCAGCTTGGTCGCGGGTCCCAACTATGGCTACACCTTC
-	TRBV7-7	TRBJ2-3	14	-	CASSLGSDTDTQYF	TGTGCTAGCAGCTTAGGGTCAGACACAGATACGCAGTATTTT
-	TRBV7-8	TRBJ2-2	14	TRBD1	CASSLTGEIGELFF	TGTGCCAGCAGCTTAACAGGGGAGATCGGGGAGCTGTTTTTT
-	TRBV19	TRBJ1-4	13	TRBD1	CASSIPGGEKLFF	TGTGCCAGTAGTATCCCAGGGGGTGAAAAACTGTTTTTT
few	TRBV15	TRBJ1-2	16	TRBD1	CATSPRTGGAEIGYTF	TGTGCCACCAGCCCCCGTACAGGGGGCGCAGAGATTGGCTACACCTTC
once	TRBV7-6	TRBJ2-7	15	-	CASRFESTSSYEQYF	TGTGCCAGCAGATTTGAATCGACTAGCTCCTACGAGCAGTACTTC
-	TRBV2	TRBJ2-7	15	TRBD2	CARGTSGSSSYEQYF	TGTGCCCGCGGGACTAGCGGGAGTTCGTCCTACGAGCAGTACTTC
-	TRBV4-3	TRBJ2-5	15	-	CASSQDRHSQETQYF	TGCGCCAGCAGCCAAGATCGGCACAGCCAAGAGACCCAGTACTTC
-	TRBV5-4	TRBJ1-4	16	-	CASSEGTGGAYEKLFF	TGTGCCAGCAGCGAGGGTACGGGGGGCGCTTATGAAAAACTGTTTTTT
-	TRBV11-2	TRBJ1-3	14	-	CASSSYPSGNTIYF	TGTGCCAGCAGCTCCTATCCATCTGGAAACACCATATATTTT
-	TRBV5-5	TRBJ1-1	16	-	CASSLLLSVMNTEAFF	TGTGCCAGCAGCTTGCTTTTGTCGGTTATGAACACTGAAGCTTTCTTT
once	TRBV28	TRBJ1-4	14	-	CASRAPRVDEKLFF	TGTGCCAGCAGGGCCCCCAGGGTAGATGAAAAACTGTTTTTT
-	TRBV7-2	TRBJ2-1	15	TRBD2	CASSLDWRGGPTLFF	TGTGCCAGCAGCTTAGATTGGCGCGGGGGGCCGACTTTGTTCTTC
few	TRBV7-2	TRBJ1-1	14	-	CASSLGGWNTEAFF	TGTGCCAGCAGCTTAGGAGGGTGGAACACTGAAGCTTTCTTT
-	TRBV28	TRBJ2-3	15	-	CASSIVPGSTDTQYF	TGTGCCAGCAGTATAGTGCCGGGTAGCACAGATACGCAGTATTTT
-	TRBV12-5	TRBJ1-1	12	-	CASGLGGNGAFF	TGTGCTAGTGGTTTGGGAGGGAACGGAGCTTTCTTT
-	TRBV2	TRBJ2-2	15	-	CASTRTRANTGELFF	TGTGCCAGCACCCGAACTCGGGCGAACACCGGGGAGCTGTTTTTT
once	TRBV9	TRBJ2-7	14	TRBD1	CASSVGQGVYEQYF	TGTGCCAGCAGCGTAGGCCAGGGGGTGTACGAGCAGTACTTC
-	TRBV7-2	TRBJ1-5	15	-	CASSFLGVRNQPQHF	TGTGCCAGCAGCTTCTTAGGGGTGCGCAATCAGCCCCAGCATTTT
-	TRBV27	TRBJ1-1	15	-	CASSLLWGQGTEAFF	TGTGCCAGCAGTTTATTGTGGGGGCAGGGCACTGAAGCTTTCTTT
-	TRBV7-2	TRBJ1-6	16	-	CASSLNVRTEYSPLHF	TGTGCCAGCAGCTTAAACGTCAGGACAGAATATTCACCCCTCCACTTT
-	TRBV7-2	TRBJ2-1	15	TRBD1	CASSLIPRGLIEQFF	TGTGCCAGCAGCTTAATTCCAAGGGGGCTGATTGAGCAGTTCTTC
-	TRBV30	TRBJ1-1	13	-	CAWNYNPNTEAFF	TGTGCCTGGAATTATAATCCGAACACTGAAGCTTTCTTT
-	TRBV3-1/TRBV3-2	TRBJ1-6	14	-	CASSQAAGYSPLHF	TGTGCCAGCAGCCAAGCGGCAGGGTATTCACCCCTCCACTTT
-	TRBV27	TRBJ2-1	16	TRBD2	CASSLSLAGAIYEQFF	TGTGCCAGCAGTTTAAGTCTAGCGGGAGCGATATATGAGCAGTTCTTC
-	TRBV7-3	TRBJ1-1	14	TRBD1	CASSSDRGDTEAFF	TGTGCCAGCAGCTCGGACAGGGGGGACACTGAAGCTTTCTTT
-	TRBV6-1	TRBJ2-1	14	-	CASSEWGRANEQFF	TGTGCCAGCAGTGAATGGGGCAGGGCGAATGAGCAGTTCTTC
-	TRBV29-1	TRBJ1-2	12	TRBD1	CSVEGQNYGYTF	TGCAGCGTTGAGGGACAGAACTATGGCTACACCTTC
-	TRBV12-5	TRBJ2-1	14	TRBD2	CASGPGLAVNEQFF	TGTGCTAGTGGCCCCGGACTAGCGGTCAATGAGCAGTTCTTC
-	TRBV7-2	TRBJ2-7	13	-	CASSPLEPRGQYF	TGTGCCAGCAGCCCCCTTGAGCCCCGGGGGCAGTACTTC
-	TRBV7-8	TRBJ2-7	11	-	CASSAGSGQYF	TGTGCCAGCAGCGCGGGGTCGGGGCAGTACTTC
-	TRBV29-1	TRBJ2-1	14	-	CSVEGHLSYNEQFF	TGCAGCGTTGAGGGACACCTCTCCTACAATGAGCAGTTCTTC
-	TRBV7-7	TRBJ2-6	14	-	CASSSYSGANVLTF	TGTGCCAGCAGCTCCTATAGTGGGGCCAACGTGCTGACTTTC
-	TRBV15	TRBJ1-2	14	TRBD1	CATSGRDRDYGYTF	TGTGCCACCAGCGGCCGGGACAGGGACTATGGCTACACCTTC
-	TRBV5-3	TRBJ1-5	17	TRBD1	CARSSWDRKNFGQPQHF	TGTGCCAGAAGCTCCTGGGACAGGAAGAATTTCGGTCAGCCCCAGCATTTT
-	TRBV27	TRBJ2-1	14	TRBD2	CASSLGGLYNEQFF	TGTGCCAGCAGTCTGGGAGGGCTATACAATGAGCAGTTCTTC
once	TRBV11-1	TRBJ2-7	16	TRBD1	CASSLPRGTGIYEQYF	TGTGCCAGCAGCTTACCCAGGGGGACAGGGATCTACGAGCAGTACTTC